This T cell receptor (beta chain) came from a study of spatial heterogeneity in lung cancer (dated by TCRdb to between 2018 and 2021). Describing the broader study: Donors were approximately 72 patients with early-stage, untreated non-small cell lung cancer from the lung TRACERx cohort. Follow-up PBMC samples were sequenced whenever the samples were available, and the median time to follow-up was two to three years after resection. Beta-chain transcripts were consistently detected in greater numbers than alpha-chain transcripts, which likely reflects a higher abundance of beta-chain transcripts. In the raw uncorrected reads, each unique combination of TCR and UMI appeared more than ten times on average. TCR alpha and beta repertoires were quantitatively compared across multiple tumor regions, matched nontumor lung and blood in non-small cell lung cancer. TCR repertoire features were related to nonsynonymous mutation counts determined by whole-exome sequencing of tumor tissue. Both alpha and beta chains were TCR-sequenced in samples taken at surgery, namely 220 tumor regions, under 80 matched nontumor lung samples and approximately 51 PBMC samples.

This clonotype occurred many times. Its recognized antigen is unknown. It has no much larger one-base neighbor in the sample; base qualities were not kept. The intended sense of this specimen's time point label: blood at routine non-recurrence follow-up after resection. Whole RNA extracted from tumor and nontumor lung tissue, or from cryopreserved PBMC samples, was used for TCR sequencing without cell sorting. Patients were selected for TCR sequencing only if sufficient RNA was available from at least two tumor regions. The trim is 4 bases for V and 0 bases for J, with a gap of 7 bases between the germline ends. CDR1 PRHDT and CDR2 FYEKMQ are derived from the germline V gene (reference sequence). Counted from cysteine to phenylalanine, this CDR3 has 14 amino acids. Left in the record is the CDR3 DNA by itself, 42 bases read in frame from the first base. Library prep was done by 5' RACE. Instrument on record: NextSeq 500. The TCR library protocol attached a unique molecular identifier to each TCR cDNA molecule to allow correction of PCR and sequencing errors. Under the source paper's analysis protocol: TCR identification, UMI-based error correction and CDR3 extraction were all carried out with Decombinator tools. Expanded TCRs were defined as those above a frequency of 2 per 1,000, corresponding to the top 1% of the tumor frequency distribution. Renyi diversity was calculated using the R vegan package after each repertoire was subsampled 100 times to 5,000 TCRs. To build CDR3 similarity networks, amino acid triplet string-kernel similarity was used, and CDR3s were connected when their pairwise similarity was above 0.82. The public sequencing data were trimmed at Q25 with fastp and processed into clonotypes with MiXCR by TCRdb, which kept only in-frame beta chains. When rows share a CDR3 protein, they turn into one entry using the most common DNA and genes. These V and J calls derive from TCRdb rather than the authors' analysis. This sample has approximately 27,000 distinct CDR3 sequences in its table, and 4.5% to 7.5% of those were observed once. The ten most abundant clones make up 20% to 25% of the sample.

Overall results and qualifications from the work: Confirming at a functional level the hypothesis that regional TCRs recognize regional mutations was considered to require additional single-cell paired TCR alpha and beta sequencing. Only roughly 14 patients were included in comparisons of baseline and follow-up blood repertoires. Ubiquitous expanded tumor TCRs were found in blood more often at tumor resection than at routine follow-up.

The chain is assembled from TRBV13 and TRBJ1-3; the D gene cannot be resolved reliably. This clonotype was obtained from a male donor with early-stage non-small cell lung cancer. The sequenced sample was PBMCs, obtained at follow-up. The DNA sequence is given as TGTGCCAGCAGCTGGCGGGGCTCTGGAAACACCATATATTTT. Its protein reads: CASSWRGSGNTIYF.